A single sample gave rise to the 29 T cell receptor beta chains below, sequenced in a study of cytomegalovirus exposure and HLA in healthy donors. PCR was performed using 60 Vbeta and 13 Jbeta primers. The assay was immunoSEQ multiplex PCR, and TCRdb's table has in-frame clones only and misses some. The sample includes roughly 100,000 clones, 12% to 15% of them seen just once. The sequenced sample was PBMCs. The source of these receptors is a female donor in good health and CMV-seronegative.

V gene TRBV5-6 combines with J gene TRBJ1-1, with D unclear. Germline V gives CDR1 SGHDT, CDR2 YYEEEE. The CDR3 has 14 amino acids. V lost 6 bases to trimming and J lost 1 base, with 13 bases between them. CDR3 loop: CASTLDPGNTEAFF. Written as DNA, the CDR3 is TGTGCCAGCACCCTAGATCCGGGGAACACTGAAGCTTTCTTT. Supplemented by reference TRBV5-6 and TRBJ1-1, the full variable domain reads DAGVTQSPTHLIKTRGQQVTLRCSPKSGHDTVSWYQQALGQGPQFIFQYYEEEERQRGNFPDRFSGHQFPNYSSELNVNALLLGDSALYLCASTLDPGNTEAFFGQGTRLTVV.

A few counts support this clone. The chain links TRBV5-8 to TRBJ1-5; 9 bases fit TRBD1. Germline CDR1 and CDR2: SGHTS and YDEGEE. This CDR3 spans 15 amino acids. V trimming: 3 bases; J trimming: 7 bases; junction bases outside the gene matches: 8. CDR3 sequence (DNA): TGTGCCAGCAGCTACCGGACAGGGGTAAAGCAGCCCCAGCATTTT. This gives the protein CASSYRTGVKQPQHF.

This clone was detected a few times. The chain employs TRBV29-1 and TRBJ2-7; 8 bases map to TRBD1. Trimming cost V 6 bases and J 2 bases; bases outside gene matches: 9. Germline V lookup: CDR1 SQVTM, CDR2 ANQGSEA. There are 14 residues in the CDR3. In DNA form, the CDR3 reads TGCAGCGTCGGGGCAGGGGGCACCCCCTACGAGCAGTACTTC. Its translation is CSVGAGGTPYEQYF.

J is TRBJ2-5 and V is TRBV7-6, with D tentatively TRBD2 (5 bases). The V end lost 5 bases, the J end lost 10 bases, and 20 bases lay between the germline ends. The length of the CDR3 is 14 residues. Germline CDR1 and CDR2: SGHVS and FNYEAQ. The CDR3 is CASSPLAGVVGQYF. The CDR3 bases are TGTGCCAGCAGCCCCTTGGCCGGGGTGGTGGGCCAGTACTTC.

This clone was seen a few times. The chain links TRBV7-2 to TRBJ2-1; 10 bases agree with TRBD1. Germline loops: CDR1 SGHTA, CDR2 FQGNSA. This CDR3 spans 14 amino acids. With 4 bases clipped from V and 5 bases from J, the junction kept 2 bases outside the gene matches. For the CDR3, the DNA is TGTGCCAGCAGCTCGGGACAGGGGAACAATGAGCAGTTCTTC. Encoded protein: CASSSGQGNNEQFF.

V usage is TRBV29-1 and J usage is TRBJ1-5; D unresolved. The V gene lost 2 bases and the J gene lost 3 bases, with 8 bases spanning the gap. Per germline, CDR1 SQVTM and CDR2 ANQGSEA. CDR3 length: 13 amino acids. The CDR3 spells CSVESGFNQPQHF. The CDR3 DNA reads TGCAGCGTTGAATCGGGGTTCAATCAGCCCCAGCATTTT. Together with reference TRBV29-1 and TRBJ1-5, the CDR3 gives the full variable domain: SAVISQKPSRDICQRGTSLTIQCQVDSQVTMMFWYRQQPGQSLTLIATANQGSEATYESGFVIDKFPISRPNLTFSTLTVSNMSPEDSSIYLCSVESGFNQPQHFGDGTRLSIL.

This clone was recorded at least ten times. This rearrangement joins TRBV29-1 to TRBJ2-7; maybe TRBD1 (6 bases). CDR3 length: 14 residues. Germline-derived CDR1 and CDR2 are SQVTM and ANQGSEA. The V gene lost 5 bases and the J gene lost 1 base, with 15 bases spanning the gap. CDR3 amino acids: CSVINEGVSYEQYF. The CDR3 DNA reads TGCAGCGTTATTAATGAGGGGGTGTCCTACGAGCAGTACTTC.

This clone has only a few counts. This CDR3 is CAISQGTYGYTF. The CDR3 nucleotides read TGTGCCATCAGTCAGGGTACCTATGGCTACACCTTC. The chain joins TRBV10-3 to TRBJ1-2, with D possibly being TRBD1 (5 bases). The germline gives CDR1 ENHRY, CDR2 SYGVKD. V was trimmed by 5 bases and J by 4 bases, leaving 8 bases between them. There are 12 residues in the CDR3.

The chain is built from TRBV7-2 and TRBJ1-2; D call uncertain. V shed 1 base and J shed 4 bases, with 13 bases lying between them. CDR1 is SGHTA and CDR2 is FQGNSA in the germline V gene. This CDR3 has 15 amino acids. CDR3 nucleotide sequence: TGTGCCAGCAGCTTAGTTGGCAGGCCAAGCTATGGCTACACCTTC. Amino acids: CASSLVGRPSYGYTF. The variable domain in full, with the rest retrieved from reference TRBV7-2 and TRBJ1-2, is GAGVSQSPSNKVTEKGKDVELRCDPISGHTALYWYRQSLGQGLEFLIYFQGNSAPDKSGLPSDRFSAERTGGSVSTLTIQRTQQEDSAVYLCASSLVGRPSYGYTFGSGTRLTVV.

In its sample, this clone was seen a few times. This rearrangement joins TRBV7-2 to TRBJ1-1; 11 nucleotides match TRBD1. The germline V gene encodes CDR1 SGHTA and CDR2 FQGNSA. After removal of 5 bases from V and 11 bases from J, the junction contained 13 bases not matched to a gene. The CDR3 is 15 residues long. The CDR3 reads CASSRAWTGGEKAFF. The CDR3 DNA reads TGTGCCAGCAGCCGTGCCTGGACAGGGGGCGAGAAGGCTTTCTTT.

This clone was observed a few times. The chain combines TRBV5-6 with TRBJ1-3; 7 positions agree with TRBD1. V shed 2 bases and J 2 bases; nucleotides not matched to a gene: 7. The germline V gene has CDR1 SGHDT and CDR2 YYEEEE. This CDR3 is 16 amino acids long. The chain's CDR3 is CASSFNDRVAGNTIYF. CDR3 DNA sequence: TGTGCCAGCAGCTTTAACGACAGGGTGGCTGGAAACACCATATATTTT.

This clone was found a few times. The genes are TRBV14 and TRBJ2-7, with D possibly matching TRBD2 (7 bases). The V gene lost 1 base and the J gene lost 7 bases, with 20 bases spanning the gap. The CDR3 is 16 residues long. CDR1 and CDR2 from the germline V gene are SGHDN and FVKESK. The CDR3 protein is CASSQVGGQAVGEQYF. The CDR3 bases are TGTGCCAGCAGCCAAGTCGGGGGGCAGGCTGTTGGAGAGCAGTACTTC.

This clone occurred a few times. The chain uses TRBV5-6 and TRBJ1-3; D possibly corresponds to TRBD1 (5 bases). Germline CDR1 and CDR2: SGHDT and YYEEEE. Trimming cost V 5 bases and J 3 bases, with 9 bases left between them. The CDR3 runs to 13 residues. CDR3 coding DNA: TGTGCCAGCAGGCGGGGACGTGGAAACACCATATATTTT. It is translated as CASRRGRGNTIYF.

This chain connects TRBV10-2 to TRBJ2-5; D gene unclear. V lost 2 bases and J lost 3, with 10 bases in between. The CDR3 has 14 residues. Germline assignment: CDR1 WSHSY and CDR2 SAAADI. For the CDR3, the DNA is TGCGCCAGCAGTGAGAATACGGTGAAAGAGACCCAGTACTTC. It specifies CASSENTVKETQYF.

This clone was detected a few times. This rearrangement joins TRBV5-4 to TRBJ2-1; 9 bases align to TRBD2. V dropped 4 bases and J dropped 9; count of bases not matched to a gene: 8. CDR3 size: 14 residues. Looked up from germline, CDR1 is SGHNT and CDR2 is YYREEE (reference sequence). CDR3 coding DNA: TGTGCCAGCAGCACGGGACTAGCAGAGGGTGAGCAGTTCTTC. This codes for CASSTGLAEGEQFF.

The V and J genes are TRBV6-6 and TRBJ2-7; D is possibly TRBD2 (5 bases). There are 12 residues in the CDR3. From germline, CDR1 is MNHNY and CDR2 SVGAGI (reference sequence). Trimming removed 8 bases from V and 4 bases from J, with 12 bases in between. This CDR3 reads CASRDGVYEQYF. The CDR3 DNA is TGTGCCAGCCGAGACGGGGTTTACGAGCAGTACTTC.

The chain carries TRBV27 and TRBJ2-3, with TRBD2 matching over 7 bases. The CDR3 loop spans 15 amino acids. In germline, CDR1 is MNHEY, CDR2 SMNVEV (reference sequence). Unmatched junction bases numbered 6, after V lost 4 bases and J lost 2 bases. The DNA for the CDR3 is TGTGCCAGCAGTTCGGGACTAAAGTCCACAGATACGCAGTATTTT. Protein sequence: CASSSGLKSTDTQYF.

The genes are TRBV9 and TRBJ1-3; possibly TRBD1 for D (6 bases). V gave up 3 bases and J gave up 4 bases, with 8 bases separating them. CDR1 and CDR2 (germline): SGDLS, YYNGEE. The CDR3 spans 13 residues. The CDR3 region has the DNA TGTGCCAGCAGCGGGACAGACGGAAACACCATATATTTT. Protein product: CASSGTDGNTIYF.

V gene TRBV27 combines with J gene TRBJ1-6; D gene unclear. The V end was cut by 3 bases, the J end by 6 bases, with 6 bases between. Looked up from germline, CDR1 is MNHEY and CDR2 is SMNVEV (reference sequence). This CDR3 region has 13 residues. CDR3 amino acids: CASSFNPNSPLHF. CDR3 in DNA: TGTGCCAGCAGTTTCAATCCTAATTCACCCCTCCACTTT.

This clone showed up just a few times. The same CDR3 arises from other DNA sequences in this sample as well. The chain is built from TRBV5-1 and TRBJ1-6, with a possible D match to TRBD1 (6 bases). The CDR3 runs to 15 residues. CDR1 and CDR2 (germline): SGHRS, YFSETQ. The V and J ends lost 0 bases and 6 bases respectively, with 10 bases between them. In DNA form, the CDR3 reads TGCGCCAGCAGCTTGGAACAGGGCGGTAATTCACCCCTCCACTTT. Translation gives CASSLEQGGNSPLHF.

The chain carries TRBV5-4 and TRBJ2-4, with 9 bases fitting TRBD2. Germline V gene lookup returns CDR1 SGHNT and CDR2 YYREEE (reference sequence). CDR3 length: 14 amino acids. V trimming: 1 base; J trimming: 6 bases; junction bases outside the gene matches: 2. The CDR3 DNA reads as TGTGCCAGCAGCTTGAAGACTAGCGGAAACATTCAGTACTTC. It translates to CASSLKTSGNIQYF.

CDR3 protein: CAWRSSYNSPLHF. The CDR3 region has the DNA TGTGCCTGGAGGAGCTCCTATAATTCACCCCTCCACTTT. The gene calls are TRBV30 and TRBJ1-6, with D unclear. The ends were cut back, 3 bases at V and 0 bases at J, with 3 bases in the middle. The CDR3 totals 13 residues. Germline loops: CDR1 GTSNPN, CDR2 SVGIG (reference sequence).

This clone was seen only a few times. The chain uses TRBV7-9 and TRBJ2-3, with 7 bases lining up with TRBD1. Trimming at V came to 5 bases and at J to 4 bases, leaving 9 bases not matched to a gene. This CDR3 is built from 15 residues. Per germline, CDR1 SEHNR and CDR2 FQNEAQ (reference sequence). The CDR3 protein is CASSNLDREADTQYF. The CDR3 DNA sequence: TGTGCCAGCAGCAATCTCGACAGGGAAGCAGATACGCAGTATTTT.

This clone was observed a single time. The chain carries TRBV2 and TRBJ2-1, with 7 nucleotides matching TRBD2. The CDR3 length is 16 residues. The germline V gene has CDR1 SNHLY and CDR2 FYNNEI. V dropped 6 bases and J dropped 3; count of bases not matched to a gene: 11. CDR3 residues: CASSPREGLIYNEQFF. As DNA, the CDR3 is TGTGCCAGCAGCCCGAGGGAGGGCCTAATCTACAATGAGCAGTTCTTC. Together with reference TRBV2 and TRBJ2-1, the CDR3 gives the full variable domain: EPEVTQTPSHQVTQMGQEVILRCVPISNHLYFYWYRQILGQKVEFLVSFYNNEISEKSEIFDDQFSVERPDGSNFTLKIRSTKLEDSAMYFCASSPREGLIYNEQFFGPGTRLTVL.

The chain is built from TRBV4-3 and TRBJ2-7, with 9 nucleotides matching TRBD1. The CDR3 sequence is 16 residues long. Germline V lookup: CDR1 LGHNA, CDR2 YSLEER. V dropped 3 bases and J dropped 2; count of bases not matched to a gene: 8. The CDR3 DNA sequence: TGCGCCAGCAGCCAGGGTAGACAGGGGGTCCCCTACGAGCAGTACTTC. Translated, it gives CASSQGRQGVPYEQYF.

This clone was seen a few times. The V call is TRBV27, the J call TRBJ2-3; a possible D gene is TRBD2 (5 bases). The CDR3 is made up of 13 amino acids. The V end lost 8 bases, the J end lost 1 base, and 10 bases lay between the germline ends. Per the germline V gene, CDR1 is MNHEY and CDR2 is SMNVEV (reference sequence). The CDR3 is CASSSRGTDTQYF. DNA for the CDR3: TGTGCCAGCTCATCGAGGGGCACAGATACGCAGTATTTT.

This chain connects TRBV28 to TRBJ2-7; the match to TRBD2 covers 16 bases. The CDR3 spans 16 residues. The V gene end was trimmed by 5 bases and the J gene end by 5 bases; junction bases not matched to a gene: 6. CDR1 and CDR2 from the germline V gene are MDHEN and SYDVKM. Here the CDR3 reads CASSPLGTSGRDEQYF. CDR3 DNA sequence: TGTGCCAGCAGTCCACTTGGGACTAGCGGGAGGGACGAGCAGTACTTC.

CDR3 in amino acids: CSVVEGWNTEAFF. CDR3 DNA: TGCAGCGTTGTGGAGGGGTGGAACACTGAAGCTTTCTTT. The chain employs TRBV29-1 and TRBJ1-1, with D possibly TRBD1 on 5 matching bases. V was cut by 4 bases and J by 1 base, with 10 bases left in between. The germline gives CDR1 SQVTM, CDR2 ANQGSEA. The CDR3 extends over 13 amino acids. The full variable domain, completed using reference TRBV29-1 and TRBJ1-1, is SAVISQKPSRDICQRGTSLTIQCQVDSQVTMMFWYRQQPGQSLTLIATANQGSEATYESGFVIDKFPISRPNLTFSTLTVSNMSPEDSSIYLCSVVEGWNTEAFFGQGTRLTVV.

This chain uses TRBV28 with TRBJ2-7; 11 nucleotides line up with TRBD1. The CDR3 spans 13 residues. The germline CDR1 and CDR2 sequences are MDHEN and SYDVKM. V was pared by 6 bases and J by 13 bases, with 11 bases of the junction left unmatched. CDR3 sequence (DNA): TGTGCCAGCAGAGGACAGGGGGCCCTCAGAATTTACTTC. This translates into CASRGQGALRIYF.